The clone carrying this T cell receptor (beta chain) was seen a single time. Original methodology: Amplification with reference gene primers provided the estimates of nucleated cell counts. The data were produced by immunoSEQ multiplex PCR, yet TCRdb's version contains in-frame clones alone and is incomplete. The V and J calls and the clone size are those of that table, but D and trimming were determined from the DNA. The profile covers 200,000 to 300,000 clones, with over 75% appearing a single time and around 1.7% taken by the ten largest. This entry comes from a study of blood T cell repertoires in COVID-19. Trimming took 4 bases from V and 4 from J; bases not matched to a gene: 6. CDR3 size: 16 residues. Germline V gene sequence: CDR1 LGHNT, CDR2 FRNRAP. The cohort comprised adults aged roughly 18 to 95 years residing in approximately 25 US areas. Cohort 3 donors were reported recovered after two negative PCRs, clearance, or symptom resolution.

This TCR came from a man aged 40-50 years who had recovered from COVID-19. This rearrangement joins TRBV12-5 to TRBJ2-1; 11 nucleotides agree with TRBD1. Input material: PBMCs or T cells enriched from blood (not recorded which). The CDR3 DNA follows: TGTGCTAGTGGTTGGCCGGGACAGGGGGTTTACAATGAGCAGTTCTTC. Its translation: CASGWPGQGVYNEQFF.